These T cell receptor beta chains were read from a single sample in a study of glioma-infiltrating T cells after dendritic cell vaccination. TCRdb keeps only in-frame clones here, not all; method: immunoSEQ multiplex PCR. Here the sample spans about 91,000 clones, about 81% being singletons. The specimen comprised blood, sampled after dendritic cell vaccination. These receptors were collected from a human donor with glioblastoma. CDR3s include the opening cysteine and the closing phenylalanine or tryptophan. Only part of the rows carry a size: once, few, many, or a class if the clone is expanded.

V gene,clone size,CDR3 protein
TRBV5-5,.,CASSRTGPNYGYTF
TRBV5-4,.,CASSFGGGGYNEQFF
TRBV7-8,.,CASSLGATANQPQHF
TRBV5-6,few,CASSPASGTYEQYF
TRBV19,.,CASSSWDRAGEQYF
TRBV6-6,.,CASSDRGSGEKLFF
TRBV5-4,.,CASSYQGGNTEAFF
TRBV19,.,CASSAGTPRYEQYF
TRBV6-1,.,CASSVRGPRVNEQFF
TRBV12-1,.,CASSFVRPPSTEAFF
TRBV2,.,CASRRRELAGANVLTF
TRBV7-2,.,CASSLGQNYGYTF
TRBV19,.,CASSIGRGGSYEQFF
TRBV5-1,once,CASSLAGQENTEAFF
TRBV6-5,.,CASSYGAYDQPQHF
TRBV11-2,.,CASSVLDRVNTEAFF
TRBV15,.,CATSSRNPQGIGGYTF
TRBV11-3,.,CASSSGLAGGPYNEQFF
TRBV27,.,CASSPWPLAGGYNEQFF
TRBV2,.,CASSERGTVNSPLHF
TRBV11-2,once,CASSLGAGESDTQYF
TRBV11-3,.,CASSSWSTGELFF
TRBV27,.,CASSLVAPTDTQYF
TRBV19,.,CASSLPRTGTGNYGYTF
TRBV28,.,CASSFWTGGVMNTEAFF
TRBV2,.,CASSYGGQGTDTQYF
TRBV6-6,once,CASRTPSGVYETQYF
TRBV5-1,.,CASSQDRGEKLFF
TRBV7-2,.,CASSDRGGYGYTF
TRBV7-3,.,CASSSTRGNGELFF
TRBV25-1,.,CASSESFPGEAFF
TRBV7-2,.,CASSSRVAGPYEQYF
TRBV25-1,.,CASSDGGGGPYGYTF
TRBV5-4,.,CASSGGGTGDYEQYF
TRBV5-6,.,CASRKRDRGNTEAFF
TRBV6-5,.,CASSYVGSGYTF
TRBV29-1,.,CSVESGQTF
TRBV19,.,CASSIYTDTQYF
TRBV9,.,CASSPSLAGGPALAKNIQYF
TRBV12-5,few,CASGLDTYYGYTF
TRBV7-6,few,CASSSQGAGTDTQYF
TRBV5-1,.,CASSEDRGQGGYTF
TRBV7-9,few,CASSLGYRGTNEKLFF
TRBV5-1,.,CASSLWDRVNEKLFF
TRBV19,.,CASTDRGPGNTIYF
TRBV7-3,.,CASSFFGANVLTF
TRBV4-1,.,CASSTAGFQETQYF
TRBV6-5,.,CASTNDRVAAFF
TRBV5-6,.,CASSLTRDREFTEAFF
TRBV5-6,.,CASSHVGGRSDTQYF
TRBV27,.,CASSPRGGGSTETQYF
TRBV5-1,.,CASSPGQVNAEAFF
TRBV10-3,.,CAISSGLAGTNTGELFF
TRBV29-1,once,CSVEGQGEDTQYF
TRBV7-2,few,CASSLLRSGNTIYF
TRBV7-9,.,CASSSATDSTGNTIYF